The 17 T cell receptor beta chains below all came from one sample that was sequenced in a study of shared clonotypes between healthy human individuals. The table came from immunoSEQ multiplex PCR; TCRdb's copy has only in-frame clones and leaves some out. The sample consists of 2 million or so clones, over 85% of them appearing once. The sample comprised naive CD4+ T cells sorted from blood. Specified subset: CD45RA+ positively selected. The source of these receptors is a man between 18 and 29 years old in good health.

The V gene is TRBV9, the J gene TRBJ2-5, with 8 bases identical to TRBD2. There are 16 residues in the CDR3. Germline CDR1 reads SGDLS; CDR2 reads YYNGEE. Losses at the gene ends were 2 bases for V and 1 base for J; bases not matched to a gene: 7. DNA for the CDR3: TGTGCCAGCAGCGTCGCCCTGACTAGCGCCCAAGAGACCCAGTACTTC. It encodes CASSVALTSAQETQYF.

Only a few counts were recorded for this clone. This CDR3 is also generated by other DNA sequences in the sample. The chain couples TRBV2 to TRBJ2-3; possible D gene TRBD2, 6 bases. Trimming cost V 1 base and J 1 base, with 9 bases left between them. Per germline, CDR1 SNHLY and CDR2 FYNNEI. The length of the CDR3 is 15 residues. The CDR3 loop reads CASSEGTGGTDTQYF. CDR3 coding DNA: TGTGCCAGCAGTGAAGGAACGGGAGGCACAGATACGCAGTATTTT.

The chain uses TRBV7-2 and TRBJ2-7; D is unclear. Trimming shortened V by 1 base and J by 4 bases, and 8 bases separated the two germline ends. CDR1 and CDR2 (germline): SGHTA, FQGNSA. The CDR3 extends over 13 amino acids. The CDR3 spells CASSLGVGYEQYF. The CDR3 nucleotides are TGTGCCAGCAGCTTAGGGGTGGGGTACGAGCAGTACTTC.

Of note for this clone: This same CDR3 is encoded by further DNA sequences in the sample. The chain joins TRBV2 to TRBJ2-5, with TRBD1 identical over 8 bases. The CDR3 has 13 residues. Germline assignment: CDR1 SNHLY and CDR2 FYNNEI. Trimming at V came to 6 bases and at J to 4 bases, leaving 4 bases not matched to a gene. In DNA form, the CDR3 reads TGTGCCAGCAGCGGACAGGGTTCAGAGACCCAGTACTTC. Protein product: CASSGQGSETQYF.

The V gene is TRBV28, the J gene TRBJ2-7; 7 bases map to TRBD1. CDR3 length: 16 residues. CDR1 and CDR2 from the germline V gene are MDHEN and SYDVKM. V shed 4 bases and J 5 bases; nucleotides not matched to a gene: 14. CDR3 nucleotides: TGTGCCAGCAGTTCCCCCCCGAGGGGGCGCGTCCACGAGCAGTACTTC. Amino acids: CASSSPPRGRVHEQYF.

J is TRBJ2-3 and V is TRBV5-1; D might be TRBD2 (6 bases). Looked up from germline, CDR1 is SGHRS and CDR2 is YFSETQ. Deletions cut 7 bases from V and 4 bases from J, with 13 bases between. CDR3 length: 13 amino acids. CDR3 region: CASGTGGADTQYF. As DNA, the CDR3 is TGCGCCAGCGGTACCGGGGGTGCAGATACGCAGTATTTT.

A note on this clone: A much larger clone lies one base from this, so it may be a read error. The CDR3 loop is CASSLPQTGTGEQYF. CDR3 nucleotides: TGTGCCAGCAGTTTACCCCAGACAGGGACCGGCGAGCAGTACTTC. The J gene is TRBJ2-7, the V gene TRBV28; 7 bases align to TRBD1. CDR1 and CDR2 (germline): MDHEN, SYDVKM. J lost 6 bases, V lost 2 bases, and 10 bases had no gene match. The CDR3 length is 15 residues.

V gene TRBV7-9 combines with J gene TRBJ2-7; D not certain. This CDR3 contains 13 residues. The ends were cut back, 0 bases at V and 6 bases at J, with 9 bases in the middle. Per germline, CDR1 SEHNR and CDR2 FQNEAQ (reference sequence). The CDR3 protein is CASSLALGIEQYF. The DNA for the CDR3 is TGTGCCAGCAGCTTAGCGTTAGGGATCGAGCAGTACTTC. The whole variable domain, remainder taken from reference TRBV7-9 and TRBJ2-7, is DTGVSQNPRHKITKRGQNVTFRCDPISEHNRLYWYRQTLGQGPEFLTYFQNEAQLEKSRLLSDRFSAERPKGSFSTLEIQRTEQGDSAMYLCASSLALGIEQYFGPGTRLTVT.

J is TRBJ2-1 and V is TRBV12-5; D remains ambiguous. The V end lost 0 bases, the J end lost 10 bases, and 7 bases lay between the germline ends. Per germline, CDR1 LGHNT and CDR2 FRNRAP. The CDR3 length is 12 residues. As DNA, the CDR3 is TGTGCTAGTGGTTTGGTACGCGGAGAGCAGTTCTTC. Translation: CASGLVRGEQFF.

The CDR3 is CASQGQGTEQYF. CDR3 sequence (DNA): TGTGCCTCCCAGGGACAGGGGACCGAGCAGTACTTC. The J gene is TRBJ2-7, the V gene TRBV30, with TRBD1 identical over 10 bases. Looked up from germline, CDR1 is GTSNPN and CDR2 is SVGIG (reference sequence). The CDR3 consists of 12 residues. The ends lost 7 bases at V and 6 bases at J; junction bases unmatched: 6.

The CDR3 protein is CASSFRTSGGRLNTGELFF. DNA of the CDR3: TGTGCCAGCAGTTTCCGGACTAGCGGGGGCCGATTGAACACCGGGGAGCTGTTTTTT. The chain has TRBV28 and TRBJ2-2; TRBD2 matches at 13 bases. This CDR3 is built from 19 residues. Germline V lookup: CDR1 MDHEN, CDR2 SYDVKM. V trimming: 3 bases; J trimming: 1 base; junction bases outside the gene matches: 8.

This chain joins TRBV10-1 and TRBJ2-3; D gene ambiguous. There are 14 residues in the CDR3. Germline V CDR1 and CDR2: WNHNN, SYGVQD (reference sequence). The ends were cut back, 2 bases at V and 5 bases at J, with 11 bases in the middle. DNA of the CDR3: TGCGCCAGCAGTGAGGACCACATGTTAGATACGCAGTATTTT. Encoded protein: CASSEDHMLDTQYF.

V usage is TRBV29-1 and J usage is TRBJ2-7, with D possibly TRBD1 on 6 matching bases. V lost 6 bases to trimming and J lost 0 bases, with 15 bases between them. Germline V gene sequence: CDR1 SQVTM, CDR2 ANQGSEA. The CDR3 sequence is 14 residues long. The CDR3 loop reads CSVAITGSSYEQYF. The CDR3, as DNA: TGCAGCGTAGCTATTACAGGGAGCTCCTACGAGCAGTACTTC.

Points on this clone: This sample also contains other DNA sequences that code for the same CDR3. The V and J genes are TRBV5-1 and TRBJ2-1, with 11 positions matching TRBD2. Looked up from germline, CDR1 is SGHRS and CDR2 is YFSETQ. CDR3 length: 15 amino acids. Trimming at V came to 0 bases and at J to 8 bases, leaving 4 bases not matched to a gene. The CDR3 protein is CASSLGLAGIDEQFF. CDR3 in DNA: TGCGCCAGCAGCTTGGGACTAGCGGGAATCGATGAGCAGTTCTTC.

This clone was recorded once. The chain combines TRBV10-1 with TRBJ2-7, with D possibly being TRBD1 (5 bases). The CDR3 totals 14 residues. V lost 2 bases and J lost 4, with 12 bases in between. Germline V gene lookup returns CDR1 WNHNN and CDR2 SYGVQD (reference sequence). The CDR3 sequence: CASSEKGRSYEQYF. For the CDR3, the DNA is TGCGCCAGCAGTGAGAAGGGGCGTTCGTACGAGCAGTACTTC.

The genes are TRBV25-1 and TRBJ1-3; 9 bases align to TRBD1. Germline CDR1 MGHDK, CDR2 SYGVNS. V was pared by 5 bases and J by 7 bases, with 9 bases of the junction left unmatched. This CDR3 region has 15 residues. The DNA for the CDR3 is TGTGCCAGCAGTCCTCCGGGACAGGGCGCCAACACCATATATTTT. Translation gives CASSPPGQGANTIYF.

The CDR3 nucleotides read TGTGCCAGCAAAACAGGGGTCTACGAGCAGTACTTC. This sequence encodes CASKTGVYEQYF. This sequence joins TRBV6-5 and TRBJ2-7, with 7 bases matching TRBD1. V shed 7 bases and J 3 bases; nucleotides not matched to a gene: 3. This CDR3 is built from 12 residues. The germline V gene encodes CDR1 MNHEY and CDR2 SVGAGI.